The sequence of this T cell receptor beta chain was determined in a study of cytomegalovirus exposure and HLA in healthy donors. As concerns this clone: Its specificity is unknown.

V shed 3 bases, J shed 5 bases, and the junction held 8 bases outside the gene matches. CDR1 and CDR2 (germline): SGDLS, YYNGEE. The CDR3 runs to 16 residues. Donors came from a validation cohort of approximately 110 subjects, distinct from the first 666-subject cohort. Sequencing was performed with immunoSEQ multiplex PCR; in TCRdb, only in-frame clones are kept and a portion is missing. The data contain a few hundred thousand clones, approximately 90% of them singletons. Study observations and caveats: That first-cohort TCR clusters tended to co-occur in the roughly 120 validation repertoires was found in a later analysis. Cytomegalovirus association was assigned to about 150 TCR beta chains.

The V and J genes are TRBV9 and TRBJ2-1; 10 bases align to TRBD2. This clonotype originated in a woman aged 18-35 years in good health and CMV-seronegative. Material: PBMCs. The CDR3 DNA is TGTGCCAGCAGCGCACAAGCGGGAGGGGCGAACAATGAGCAGTTCTTC. This translates into CASSAQAGGANNEQFF.